A single sample is the source of the 21 T cell receptor beta chains below, sequenced in a study of T-cell memory formation after mild COVID-19. TCRdb reprocessed the 5' RACE reads via MiXCR and lists one record per CDR3 protein. Of about 320,000 distinct CDR3 sequences in the sample, 13% to 15% were seen once. The sample consisted of PBMCs or a T cell subset sorted from them (not recorded which). These receptors were obtained from a man in his late teens or twenties who had mild COVID-19 (a few samples of this study predate the infection). Cell type and time point are not known.

In its sample, this clonotype was seen many times. The V gene is TRBV4-3, the J gene TRBJ2-6; 9 nucleotides match TRBD1. The CDR3 length is 20 residues. The J segment lost 0 bases and the V segment lost 5 bases, leaving 14 bases of the junction unmatched. The germline gives CDR1 LGHNA, CDR2 YSLEER. This CDR3 is CASSERKGTGMFSGANVLTF. The CDR3 DNA is TGCGCCAGCAGCGAAAGAAAGGGGACAGGGATGTTCTCTGGGGCCAACGTCCTGACTTTC.

This clonotype turned up a few times. V usage is TRBV21-1 and J usage is TRBJ2-7; TRBD2 reflects the table's D call only, with no check against the DNA. TRBV21-1 is a pseudogene segment. The CDR3 has 17 amino acids. CDR3 in amino acids: CASSKLGGPLVPYEQYF. The CDR3 DNA sequence: TGTGCCAGCAGCAAATTAGGAGGCCCCTTGGTCCCTTACGAGCAGTACTTC.

The genes are TRBV29-1 and TRBJ2-3, with D possibly being TRBD1 (5 bases). Trimming removed 5 bases from V and 3 bases from J, with 12 bases in between. Germline CDR1 reads SQVTM; CDR2 reads ANQGSEA. The CDR3 is 13 amino acids. The CDR3 protein is CSVQGRVTDTQYF. The CDR3 nucleotides are TGCAGCGTTCAAGGCAGGGTAACAGATACGCAGTATTTT.

This clonotype was found a few times. The gene calls are TRBV4-3 and TRBJ2-1; D gene unclear. The germline gives CDR1 LGHNA, CDR2 YSLEER. V was trimmed by 0 bases and J by 5 bases, leaving 14 bases between them. CDR3 length: 16 residues. The CDR3 DNA sequence: TGCGCCAGCAGCCAAGACCCGCCCGAGTCCGACAATGAGCAGTTCTTC. Residues: CASSQDPPESDNEQFF.

The gene calls are TRBV11-2 and TRBJ2-7; D is unclear. The germline V gene has CDR1 SGHAT and CDR2 FQNNGV. The CDR3 extends over 12 amino acids. Trimming removed 2 bases at V and 7 bases at J, with 9 bases between. Written as DNA, the CDR3 is TGTGCCAGCAGCTTAATTCCCGAGGAGCAGTACTTC. Protein sequence: CASSLIPEEQYF.

This clonotype was detected only a few times. The chain combines TRBV6-5 with TRBJ1-2, with 10 bases that match TRBD1. V lost 6 bases and J lost 5; bases outside the gene matches: 12. The CDR3 totals 16 residues. From germline, CDR1 is MNHEY and CDR2 SVGAGI. CDR3 nucleotide sequence: TGTGCCAGCAGCCTAGGAGGGACAGGGGCCGTGTATGGCTACACCTTC. This codes for CASSLGGTGAVYGYTF.

The gene calls are TRBV6-6 and TRBJ2-3, with 7 nucleotides matching TRBD1. The CDR3 length is 17 residues. Germline V CDR1 and CDR2: MNHNY, SVGAGI (reference sequence). Trimming took 1 base from V and 3 from J; bases not matched to a gene: 10. DNA for the CDR3: TGTGCCAGCAGTTACTTCCGCCGACAGGGATGGACAGATACGCAGTATTTT. This translates into CASSYFRRQGWTDTQYF.

The gene calls are TRBV7-6 and TRBJ2-5; TRBD2 matches at 11 bases. This CDR3 contains 17 residues. Looked up from germline, CDR1 is SGHVS and CDR2 is FNYEAQ. V dropped 0 bases and J dropped 2; count of bases not matched to a gene: 5. Here the CDR3 reads CASSLAVGTSGQETQYF. In nucleotides, the CDR3 is TGTGCCAGCAGCTTAGCTGTCGGGACTAGCGGACAAGAGACCCAGTACTTC.

Turning to this clonotype: The junction and the germline gene differ at one end; a read error may be behind it. This rearrangement joins TRBV5-4 to TRBJ2-1, with no clear D. The CDR3 loop spans 14 amino acids. Per the germline V gene, CDR1 is SGHNT and CDR2 is YYREEE (reference sequence). CDR3 in amino acids: CASSLQYSNNEQFF. For the CDR3, the DNA is TGTGCCAGCAGCTTACAGTACTCCAACAATGAGCAGTTCTTC.

A few counts support this clonotype. This chain connects TRBV4-3 to TRBJ2-2; TRBD2 is a possible D gene (7 bases). V was trimmed by 5 bases and J by 6 bases, leaving 19 bases between them. The CDR3 is made up of 16 amino acids. The germline V gene encodes CDR1 LGHNA and CDR2 YSLEER. The CDR3 sequence: CASSGSGGQISGELFF. The CDR3 region has the DNA TGCGCCAGCAGCGGATCGGGGGGCCAGATTTCCGGGGAGCTGTTTTTT.

The chain combines TRBV5-1 with TRBJ2-5; 8 nucleotides line up with TRBD1. Losses at the gene ends were 3 bases for V and 5 bases for J; bases not matched to a gene: 6. The CDR3 runs 14 residues. Germline CDR1 and CDR2: SGHRS and YFSETQ. The CDR3 protein is CASSSPGGVETQYF. CDR3 in DNA: TGCGCCAGCAGCTCCCCAGGGGGCGTTGAGACCCAGTACTTC.

This rearrangement joins TRBV7-2 to TRBJ1-2, with 7 bases identical to TRBD1. The V and J ends lost 4 bases and 2 bases, in that order; junction bases with no gene match: 1. This CDR3 contains 13 residues. Germline values: CDR1 SGHTA, CDR2 FQGNSA. CDR3 region: CASSYRGNYGYTF. The CDR3 nucleotides read TGTGCCAGCAGCTACAGGGGCAACTATGGCTACACCTTC. Based on the CDR3 plus reference TRBV7-2 and TRBJ1-2, the full variable domain is GAGVSQSPSNKVTEKGKDVELRCDPISGHTALYWYRQSLGQGLEFLIYFQGNSAPDKSGLPSDRFSAERTGGSVSTLTIQRTQQEDSAVYLCASSYRGNYGYTFGSGTRLTVV.

This clonotype was picked up a small number of times. The V call is TRBV4-2, the J call TRBJ1-1, with D tentatively TRBD1 (5 bases). This CDR3 comprises 14 residues. Germline V gene lookup returns CDR1 LGHNA and CDR2 YNFKEQ. Trimming took off 4 bases at V and 2 bases at J, with 11 bases between the two ends. The CDR3 here is CASSLARENTEAFF. The CDR3 DNA sequence: TGTGCCAGCAGCCTAGCCAGGGAAAACACTGAAGCTTTCTTT.

In its sample, this clonotype was seen a few times. J is TRBJ1-3 and V is TRBV7-2; tentatively, D is TRBD1 (5 bases). CDR1 is SGHTA, CDR2 FQGNSA, per germline. Trimming stripped 1 base from V and 4 bases from J, with 11 bases between. The CDR3 covers 15 residues. The CDR3 bases are TGTGCCAGCAGCTTAGATCCAGGGAAAGGAAACACCATATATTTT. Protein product: CASSLDPGKGNTIYF.

The V gene is TRBV5-6, the J gene TRBJ2-1; 9 positions agree with TRBD1. The trim removed 5 bases at V and 8 bases at J, leaving 8 bases unmatched. There are 14 residues in the CDR3. CDR1 is SGHDT, CDR2 YYEEEE, per germline. The CDR3, as DNA: TGTGCCAGCAGGCCTCCGGGACAGGGTTATGAGCAGTTCTTC. Encoded protein: CASRPPGQGYEQFF.

The V call is TRBV19, the J call TRBJ1-6; D is perhaps TRBD1 (5 bases). This CDR3 has 13 residues. Trimming shortened V by 8 bases and J by 5 bases, and 10 bases separated the two germline ends. Per germline, CDR1 LNHDA and CDR2 SQIVND (reference sequence). The CDR3 coding sequence is TGTGCCAGTGGGACGGCGGATAATTCACCCCTCCACTTT. Protein sequence: CASGTADNSPLHF.

This clonotype was counted only a few times. The chain has TRBV12-3 or TRBV12-4 and TRBJ2-7, with TRBD2 matching over 9 bases. The CDR3 sequence is 13 residues long. V dropped 3 bases and J dropped 6; count of bases not matched to a gene: 3. CDR3 protein: CASSFAGGPEQYF. CDR3 in DNA: TGTGCCAGCAGTTTCGCGGGAGGGCCCGAGCAGTACTTC.

The chain employs TRBV7-3 and TRBJ2-1, with 9 bases aligning to TRBD2. The germline V gene encodes CDR1 SGHTA and CDR2 FQGTGA. The ends lost 0 bases at V and 5 bases at J; junction bases unmatched: 2. The CDR3 totals 15 residues. DNA of the CDR3: TGTGCCAGCAGCTTAACGGGACTAGCCCACAATGAGCAGTTCTTC. Its protein is CASSLTGLAHNEQFF. Full variable domain (rest looked up from reference TRBV7-3 and TRBJ2-1): GAGVSQTPSNKVTEKGKYVELRCDPISGHTALYWYRQSLGQGPEFLIYFQGTGAADDSGLPNDRFFAVRPEGSVSTLKIQRTERGDSAVYLCASSLTGLAHNEQFFGPGTRLTVL.

The rearrangement joins TRBV9 to TRBJ2-7; D gene uncertain. CDR3 length equals 16 residues. Germline lookup yields CDR1 SGDLS and CDR2 YYNGEE. V was pared by 4 bases and J by 1 base, with 18 bases between. As DNA, the CDR3 is TGTGCCAGCAGCCCGCGGAGCAGCTTAGCATCCTACGAGCAGTACTTC. The encoded protein is CASSPRSSLASYEQYF.

This chain joins TRBV4-3 and TRBJ2-5; D possibly corresponds to TRBD2 (5 bases). Germline V gives CDR1 LGHNA, CDR2 YSLEER. The CDR3 sequence is 16 residues long. Trimming shortened V by 0 bases and J by 1 base, and 12 bases separated the two germline ends. CDR3 protein: CASSQDGGPVQETQYF. The CDR3 coding sequence is TGCGCCAGCAGCCAAGATGGCGGGCCCGTCCAAGAGACCCAGTACTTC.

The chain uses TRBV5-1 and TRBJ1-6; no firm D call. The CDR3 is made up of 14 amino acids. Germline values: CDR1 SGHRS, CDR2 YFSETQ. The V end was cut by 0 bases, the J end by 9 bases, with 10 bases between. The CDR3 DNA sequence: TGCGCCAGCAGCTTGGTGGAGGGAGTTTCACCCCTCCACTTT. Its protein is CASSLVEGVSPLHF.